This TCR beta chain was recovered during a study of blood T cell repertoires in COVID-19. Sequencing was performed with immunoSEQ multiplex PCR; in TCRdb, only in-frame clones are kept and a portion is missing. The data show some 450,000 clones, approximately 90% seen once. This clonotype was sampled from a man between 18 and 35 years old with COVID-19, enrolled during active disease. Sequencing used peripheral blood.

The CDR3 DNA reads as TGCGCCAGCACCCGACTAGGCACTAGCACAGATACGCAGTATTTT. Its translation is CASTRLGTSTDTQYF. The chain couples TRBV10-2 to TRBJ2-3; perhaps TRBD2 as D (6 bases). Germline assignment: CDR1 WSHSY and CDR2 SAAADI. CDR3 length: 15 amino acids. Trimming took 7 bases from V and 0 from J, leaving 14 bases between them.